Following are 6 T cell receptor beta chains from one sample sequenced in a study of T-cell memory formation after mild COVID-19. TCRdb reanalysed the 5' RACE reads using MiXCR and keeps one entry per CDR3 protein. The data hold nearly 350,000 distinct CDR3 sequences, with 10% to 15% observed a single time. Material: PBMCs or a T cell subset sorted from them (not recorded which). The receptors originated from a young man who had mild COVID-19 (a few samples of this study predate the infection). Cell type and time point are not known.

The chain links TRBV11-2 to TRBJ2-1; 7 nucleotides agree with TRBD1. J gave up 7 bases and V 3 bases, and 3 bases lay outside the gene matches. Germline V gives CDR1 SGHAT, CDR2 FQNNGV. CDR3 size: 13 residues. The CDR3 DNA follows: TGTGCCAGCAGCTTGGGACAGAGAAATGAGCAGTTCTTC. Amino acids: CASSLGQRNEQFF.

In this sample, this clonotype turned up a few times. CDR3 residues: CASRSPHRDYEQYV. CDR3 DNA: TGTGCCAGCAGATCTCCGCACAGGGACTACGAGCAGTACGTC. The gene calls are TRBV28 and TRBJ2-7; a weak D match, TRBD1 (6 bases). V dropped 6 bases and J dropped 3 bases, with 15 bases sitting between them. Per the germline V gene, CDR1 is MDHEN and CDR2 is SYDVKM. The CDR3 is 14 residues long.

The rearrangement joins TRBV7-3 to TRBJ2-1, with 11 bases aligning to TRBD1. Germline V gene data show CDR1 as SGHTA and CDR2 as FQGTGA. This CDR3 has 14 amino acids. J lost 9 bases, V lost 4 bases, and 5 bases had no gene match. CDR3 amino acids: CASSSGQGAAEQFF. CDR3 DNA: TGTGCCAGCAGCTCCGGACAGGGGGCCGCTGAGCAGTTCTTC.

This clonotype was observed many times. This chain uses TRBV27 with TRBJ2-7; weak D call: TRBD2 (5 bases). Germline V CDR1 and CDR2: MNHEY, SMNVEV (reference sequence). Trimming pared 6 bases from V and 2 bases from J, leaving 14 bases between. The CDR3 extends over 14 amino acids. The CDR3 loop reads CASSRSGRPYEQYF. CDR3 nucleotide sequence: TGTGCCAGCAGCCGCAGTGGGAGACCCTACGAGCAGTACTTC.

This clonotype was picked up many times. V gene TRBV27 combines with J gene TRBJ2-1, with a weak D call TRBD2 (5 bases). Trimming removed 6 bases at V and 4 bases at J, with 10 bases between. CDR1 is MNHEY, CDR2 SMNVEV, per germline (reference sequence). CDR3 length: 13 residues. DNA for the CDR3: TGTGCCAGCAGGGCCACTAGGTACAATGAGCAGTTCTTC. As protein: CASRATRYNEQFF.

The chain uses TRBV5-1 and TRBJ2-3; no clear D. The CDR3 is made up of 15 amino acids. Germline CDR1 and CDR2: SGHRS and YFSETQ. Trimming left V 2 bases short and J 2 bases short, with 12 bases between. The CDR3 DNA is TGCGCCAGCAGCTTTGGTGGCAGTATCACAGATACGCAGTATTTT. Protein: CASSFGGSITDTQYF.